Sequencing of this T cell receptor beta chain was carried out in a study of blood T cell repertoires in COVID-19. The germline gives CDR1 SGHTA, CDR2 FQGNSA. Trimming left V 4 bases short and J 4 bases short, with 16 bases between. The CDR3 length is 15 residues. Original methodology: Estimated nucleated cell counts came from reference gene primer amplification. Using immunoSEQ multiplex PCR, the repertoire was profiled, and TCRdb retains in-frame clones only, with some absent. V, J and clone size were drawn from that table, and D and trimming were deduced from the DNA. The data hold a few hundred thousand clones, with more than 85% observed a single time.

This chain links TRBV7-2 with TRBJ1-1; D perhaps matches TRBD1 (5 bases). Sequenced input: PBMCs or T cells enriched from blood (not recorded which). This clonotype originated in a woman in her forties who had been exposed to COVID-19. CDR3 DNA: TGTGCCAGCAGCTCACAGACGACAGTAACCACTGAAGCTTTCTTT. Its protein product is CASSSQTTVTTEAFF.